The 11 T cell receptor beta chains below come from one sample, sequenced in a study of blood T cell repertoires in COVID-19. The data were produced by immunoSEQ multiplex PCR, yet TCRdb's version contains in-frame clones alone and is incomplete. The sample lists under 200,000 clones, about four fifths occurring once. The material sequenced was peripheral blood. These TCRs come from a woman aged 40 to 50 with acute or convalescent COVID-19.

This rearrangement joins TRBV6-5 to TRBJ1-3; possible D gene TRBD1, 5 bases. There are 15 residues in the CDR3. The V gene lost 4 bases and the J gene lost 0 bases, with 10 bases spanning the gap. In germline, CDR1 is MNHEY, CDR2 SVGAGI. As DNA, the CDR3 is TGTGCCAGCAGTTTAGACAGTCACTCTGGAAACACCATATATTTT. This sequence encodes CASSLDSHSGNTIYF.

The V and J genes are TRBV5-4 and TRBJ1-6; tentatively, D is TRBD1 (6 bases). V gave up 4 bases and J gave up 7 bases, with 18 bases separating them. Germline loops: CDR1 SGHNT, CDR2 YYREEE (reference sequence). CDR3 length: 16 amino acids. The CDR3 sequence: CASSPSKGHGNSPLHF. DNA for the CDR3: TGTGCCAGCAGCCCGTCGAAGGGACATGGCAATTCACCCCTCCACTTT.

The chain recombines TRBV3-1 (or the pseudogene TRBV3-2) with TRBJ1-1; D unclear. Germline CDR1 reads LGHDT; CDR2 reads YNNKEL (reference sequence). The CDR3 runs 15 residues. Trimming removed 0 bases at V and 3 bases at J, with 11 bases between. CDR3 coding DNA: TGTGCCAGCAGCCAAGAAAGTAATCTACACACTGAAGCTTTCTTT. It translates to CASSQESNLHTEAFF.

The V call is TRBV10-3, the J call TRBJ2-1, with 9 bases matching TRBD2. V shed 5 bases, J shed 5 bases, and the junction held 1 base outside the gene matches. CDR1 ENHRY and CDR2 SYGVKD come from the germline V gene. The CDR3 covers 13 residues. CDR3 in amino acids: CAISQRGDNEQFF. The CDR3, as DNA: TGTGCCATCAGTCAGCGGGGGGACAATGAGCAGTTCTTC.

The V call is TRBV2, the J call TRBJ1-2; TRBD1 matches at 8 bases. The V gene's germline CDR1 is SNHLY and CDR2 FYNNEI. The trim removed 6 bases at V and 8 bases at J, leaving 11 bases unmatched. This CDR3 comprises 14 residues. The CDR3 region has the DNA TGTGCCAGCAGCGCCCGGGACAGGTTTTACGGCTACACCTTC. Translated, it gives CASSARDRFYGYTF.

The chain couples TRBV12-3 or TRBV12-4 to TRBJ2-1; TRBD2 matches at 7 bases. Losses at the gene ends were 11 bases for V and 5 bases for J; bases not matched to a gene: 3. CDR3 length equals 11 residues. The CDR3 DNA sequence: TGTGCCTCCCGGGGGGACAATGAGCAGTTCTTC. Translation: CASRGDNEQFF.

V and J are TRBV29-1 and TRBJ1-3; D unresolved. The CDR3 consists of 13 residues. Germline V gives CDR1 SQVTM, CDR2 ANQGSEA. V lost 4 bases and J lost 3, with 10 bases in between. The CDR3 sequence: CSVAPGGGNTIYF. The DNA of the CDR3 is TGCAGCGTTGCCCCGGGAGGTGGAAACACCATATATTTT.

The chain carries TRBV30 and TRBJ2-1, with 9 bases that match TRBD1. Germline trimming cut 7 bases from V and 9 bases from J; bases unmatched to any gene: 13. Germline V lookup: CDR1 GTSNPN, CDR2 SVGIG (reference sequence). CDR3 length equals 14 residues. The CDR3 region is CASTGGVEGSEQFF. In DNA form, the CDR3 reads TGTGCCTCCACAGGGGGCGTCGAGGGGAGTGAGCAGTTCTTC.

The J gene is TRBJ1-5, the V gene TRBV10-3; 7 nucleotides align to TRBD1. Germline V gene sequence: CDR1 ENHRY, CDR2 SYGVKD. The CDR3 loop spans 19 amino acids. With V trimmed by 2 bases and J by 2 bases, 15 bases remained unmatched. The CDR3 reads CAISEPLWVGQGGNQPQHF. In nucleotides, the CDR3 is TGTGCCATCAGTGAGCCCCTTTGGGTTGGGCAGGGGGGCAATCAGCCCCAGCATTTT.

This clone has a handful of counts. J is TRBJ2-2 and V is TRBV19; D perhaps matches TRBD2 (5 bases). Germline CDR1 and CDR2: LNHDA and SQIVND (reference sequence). V lost 6 bases and J 3 bases, leaving 11 bases between the germline ends. This CDR3 is 14 amino acids long. The CDR3: CASSDRDDTGELFF. Here the CDR3 DNA reads TGTGCCAGTAGCGATCGGGATGACACCGGGGAGCTGTTTTTT. The entire variable domain, with the rest obtained from reference TRBV19 and TRBJ2-2, is as follows: DGGITQSPKYLFRKEGQNVTLSCEQNLNHDAMYWYRQDPGQGLRLIYYSQIVNDFQKGDIAEGYSVSREKKESFPLTVTSAQKNPTAFYLCASSDRDDTGELFFGEGSRLTVL.

The genes are TRBV7-9 and TRBJ1-1; the D gene is possibly TRBD1 (6 bases). The CDR3 has 15 amino acids. The germline CDR1 and CDR2 sequences are SEHNR and FQNEAQ (reference sequence). V lost 5 bases, J lost 1 base, and 14 bases lay in between. This CDR3 is CASSLQGKENTEAFF. CDR3 coding DNA: TGTGCCAGCAGCCTACAGGGTAAGGAGAACACTGAAGCTTTCTTT. The variable domain in full, with the rest retrieved from reference TRBV7-9 and TRBJ1-1, is DTGVSQNPRHKITKRGQNVTFRCDPISEHNRLYWYRQTLGQGPEFLTYFQNEAQLEKSRLLSDRFSAERPKGSFSTLEIQRTEQGDSAMYLCASSLQGKENTEAFFGQGTRLTVV.